A selection of T cell receptor beta chains follows, all from one sample in a study of control samples from healthy donors and cancer patients. Libraries were prepared by immunoSEQ multiplex PCR; TCRdb keeps only in-frame clonotypes and omits some of them. This sample carries 120,000 or so clones, around nine tenths of them seen once, and the ten largest clones take approximately 2.7%. The sequencing input was blood. Receptor source: a man between 18 and 35 years old in good health. Both conserved end residues are part of each CDR3. The D gene is left open where the match is weak. Some rows have no size entry. The others give once, few or many, or a class for an expanded clone.

j_gene,d_gene,v_gene,abundance,len,CDR3aa,CDR3nt
TRBJ1-2,TRBD1,TRBV7-9,many,16,CASSGIRDRGNYGYTF,TGTGCCAGCAGCGGAATCCGGGACAGGGGCAACTATGGCTACACCTTC
TRBJ2-2,NA,TRBV11-2,NA,15,CASSSLTVATGELFF,TGTGCCAGCAGCTCTTTGACGGTGGCCACCGGGGAGCTGTTTTTT
TRBJ2-5,NA,TRBV4-1,NA,15,CASSLTRATQETQYF,TGCGCCAGCAGCTTGACCAGGGCGACACAAGAGACCCAGTACTTC
TRBJ2-1,TRBD2,TRBV27,NA,15,CASSKSGSSYNEQFF,TGTGCCAGCAGTAAGAGCGGGAGCTCCTACAATGAGCAGTTCTTC
TRBJ1-1,TRBD1,TRBV9,once,18,CASSVGGQGAFGKTEAFF,TGTGCCAGCAGCGTAGGAGGACAGGGGGCTTTTGGAAAAACTGAAGCTTTCTTT
TRBJ1-4,TRBD1,TRBV11-2,NA,13,CASKPGQFEKLFF,TGTGCCAGCAAACCGGGACAGTTTGAAAAACTGTTTTTT
TRBJ1-5,NA,TRBV19,NA,15,CASSKARNSNQPQHF,TGTGCCAGTAGTAAGGCCCGGAATAGCAATCAGCCCCAGCATTTT
TRBJ2-1,NA,TRBV2,NA,14,CASSDTRTRNEQFF,TGTGCCAGCAGTGATACGCGGACGCGCAATGAGCAGTTCTTC
TRBJ2-1,NA,TRBV3-1/TRBV3-2,NA,16,CASSPRGREFLGEQFF,TGTGCCAGCAGCCCTAGGGGGCGGGAGTTCCTTGGGGAGCAGTTCTTC
TRBJ1-1,NA,TRBV30,NA,14,CAWEGVTTGPEAFF,TGTGCCTGGGAGGGAGTCACTACGGGCCCTGAAGCTTTCTTT
TRBJ2-3,NA,TRBV3-1/TRBV3-2,NA,16,CASSQEPSGETDTQYF,TGTGCCAGCAGCCAAGAACCCTCGGGGGAGACAGATACGCAGTATTTT
TRBJ1-1,TRBD1,TRBV5-1,NA,14,CASSPRTGGAEAFF,TGCGCCAGCAGCCCAAGGACAGGGGGTGCTGAAGCTTTCTTT
TRBJ2-3,NA,TRBV3-1/TRBV3-2,NA,14,CASSQLSVTDTQYF,TGTGCCAGCAGCCAATTGTCGGTCACAGATACGCAGTATTTT
TRBJ1-1,NA,TRBV5-6,NA,15,CASSMAWGGSTEAFF,TGTGCCAGCAGCATGGCGTGGGGGGGCTCCACTGAAGCTTTCTTT
TRBJ1-6,NA,TRBV28,NA,14,CASSFHTYNSPLHF,TGTGCCAGCAGTTTTCATACCTATAATTCACCCCTCCACTTT
TRBJ1-2,NA,TRBV2,NA,14,CASSDSTLMYGYTF,TGTGCCAGCAGTGACAGCACTTTGATGTATGGCTACACCTTC
TRBJ1-5,NA,TRBV27,NA,14,CASSLVYSNQPQHF,TGTGCCAGCAGTTTGGTGTATAGCAATCAGCCCCAGCATTTT
TRBJ1-4,NA,TRBV29-1,NA,17,CSVENQSLFTTNEKLFF,TGCAGCGTTGAAAATCAAAGCCTCTTTACAACTAATGAAAAACTGTTTTTT
TRBJ2-1,TRBD2,TRBV15,NA,16,CATSSGSGRVGTQQFF,TGTGCCACCAGCAGCGGTAGCGGGAGGGTGGGTACCCAGCAGTTCTTC
TRBJ2-1,TRBD1,TRBV5-1,NA,13,CASSLQGYNEQFF,TGCGCCAGCAGTCTACAGGGGTACAATGAGCAGTTCTTC
TRBJ2-1,TRBD2,TRBV13,NA,14,CASSLAGGYAAQFF,TGTGCCAGCAGCTTAGCGGGAGGCTACGCGGCCCAGTTCTTC
TRBJ2-1,NA,TRBV11-3,NA,15,CASSFVGASYNEQFF,TGTGCCAGCAGCTTCGTCGGTGCTTCCTACAATGAGCAGTTCTTC
TRBJ1-2,NA,TRBV6-5,once,14,CASSTPPRGDGYTF,TGTGCCAGCAGTACACCTCCCAGGGGTGATGGCTACACCTTC
TRBJ2-1,TRBD2,TRBV28,NA,14,CASWTSGKSHEQFF,TGTGCCAGCTGGACTAGCGGAAAGAGCCATGAGCAGTTCTTC
TRBJ2-2,NA,TRBV18,NA,16,CASSQRTVPNTGELFF,TGTGCCAGCTCGCAACGGACAGTCCCGAACACCGGGGAGCTGTTTTTT
TRBJ1-2,TRBD1,TRBV14,NA,15,CASSQAGQGAAGYTF,TGTGCCAGCAGCCAAGCTGGGCAGGGGGCGGCTGGCTACACCTTC
TRBJ2-3,NA,TRBV15,NA,15,CATSRDRGSTDTQYF,TGTGCCACCAGCAGAGATCGGGGAAGCACAGATACGCAGTATTTT
TRBJ2-1,TRBD2,TRBV7-2,once,16,CASSLAFASGSTEQFF,TGTGCCAGCAGCTTAGCGTTCGCTAGCGGGAGTACTGAGCAGTTCTTC
TRBJ1-1,NA,TRBV5-1,NA,14,CASSPPTANTEAFF,TGCGCCAGCAGCCCCCCGACAGCGAACACTGAAGCTTTCTTT
TRBJ1-1,NA,TRBV3-1/TRBV3-2,NA,14,CASSKMRASTEAFF,TGTGCCAGCAGCAAGATGAGGGCCAGCACTGAAGCTTTCTTT
TRBJ2-7,NA,TRBV5-1,NA,15,CASSPAQWGRYEQYF,TGCGCCAGCAGCCCCGCACAGTGGGGCAGGTACGAGCAGTACTTC
TRBJ2-2,TRBD1,TRBV28,NA,15,CASSPATGGTGELFF,TGTGCCAGCAGCCCTGCGACAGGGGGCACCGGGGAGCTGTTTTTT
TRBJ2-2,NA,TRBV5-5,NA,13,CASSLEWTGELFF,TGTGCCAGCAGCTTGGAGTGGACCGGGGAGCTGTTTTTT
TRBJ1-4,NA,TRBV5-1,NA,14,CASSGTTTNEKLFF,TGCGCCAGCAGCGGGACAACAACTAATGAAAAACTGTTTTTT
TRBJ1-5,NA,TRBV6-1,NA,14,CASSDSLVNQPQHF,TGTGCCAGCAGTGACAGCCTCGTCAATCAGCCCCAGCATTTT
TRBJ1-5,TRBD1,TRBV19,NA,15,CASSIATGWDQPQHF,TGTGCCAGTAGTATAGCGACAGGGTGGGATCAGCCCCAGCATTTT
TRBJ1-2,NA,TRBV7-9,NA,11,CASSPPRGYTF,TGTGCCAGCAGCCCCCCCCGGGGCTACACCTTC
TRBJ1-3,NA,TRBV28,NA,14,CASSFSSDGNTIYF,TGTGCCAGCAGTTTCTCCTCGGATGGAAACACCATATATTTT
TRBJ2-3,TRBD2,TRBV5-4,NA,16,CASSIRTSGGGDTQYF,TGTGCCAGCAGCATCCGGACTAGCGGGGGTGGAGATACGCAGTATTTT
TRBJ2-1,NA,TRBV6-6,NA,17,CASSLEPGGGPYNEQFF,TGTGCCAGCAGTCTGGAGCCCGGAGGGGGTCCATACAATGAGCAGTTCTTC
TRBJ1-1,TRBD1,TRBV28,few,13,CASTTIQGAEAFF,TGTGCCAGCACAACAATACAGGGGGCTGAAGCTTTCTTT
TRBJ2-7,NA,TRBV25-1,NA,12,CASGRDSYEQYF,TGTGCCAGCGGCAGGGATAGCTACGAGCAGTACTTC
TRBJ2-5,NA,TRBV4-1,NA,16,CASSHFLRTDQETQYF,TGCGCCAGCAGCCACTTTTTGAGAACAGATCAAGAGACCCAGTACTTC
TRBJ2-3,NA,TRBV2,once,13,CASSDGGLDTQYF,TGTGCCAGCAGTGACGGGGGCTTAGATACGCAGTATTTT
TRBJ1-5,NA,TRBV9,NA,14,CASSPQGKGQPQHF,TGTGCCAGCAGCCCCCAGGGTAAGGGACAGCCCCAGCATTTT
TRBJ2-5,NA,TRBV11-3,NA,14,CASSLVDVDETQYF,TGTGCCAGCAGCTTAGTGGACGTTGACGAGACCCAGTACTTC
TRBJ2-1,TRBD2,TRBV4-1,NA,16,CASSRLLAGETNEQFF,TGCGCCAGCAGCCGTCTACTAGCGGGCGAAACCAATGAGCAGTTCTTC